This T cell receptor (beta chain) was sequenced during a study of blood T cell repertoires in COVID-19. Across the study: Acute and convalescent COVID-19 samples came from the United States, Italy and Spain. In each case, the material was cDNA or gDNA derived from T cells, B-cell-depleted T cells, or PBMCs.

Enrolment of Seattle patients took place during active infection, and they were followed longitudinally. As handled by the study authors: Quantification of nucleated cells was approximated via reference gene primer amplification. Sequencing used immunoSEQ multiplex PCR; TCRdb keeps in-frame clones, though not all of them. V and J calls and clone size are as listed in that table; D and trimming were resolved from the DNA. The data contain around 300,000 clones, just over 90% of them seen just once; the ten biggest clones take up roughly 2.3%. The sequenced sample consisted of peripheral blood. The receptor was isolated from a woman in her twenties or thirties with COVID-19, enrolled during active disease.

The CDR3 sequence: CAWSRGRGGEKLFF. DNA for the CDR3: TGTGCCTGGAGTAGGGGCAGGGGCGGCGAAAAACTGTTTTTT. The J gene is TRBJ1-4, the V gene TRBV30; tentatively, D is TRBD1 (6 bases). The CDR3 is made up of 14 amino acids. Germline-derived CDR1 and CDR2 are GTSNPN and SVGIG (reference sequence). V was clipped by 2 bases and J by 8 bases, with 15 bases between them.